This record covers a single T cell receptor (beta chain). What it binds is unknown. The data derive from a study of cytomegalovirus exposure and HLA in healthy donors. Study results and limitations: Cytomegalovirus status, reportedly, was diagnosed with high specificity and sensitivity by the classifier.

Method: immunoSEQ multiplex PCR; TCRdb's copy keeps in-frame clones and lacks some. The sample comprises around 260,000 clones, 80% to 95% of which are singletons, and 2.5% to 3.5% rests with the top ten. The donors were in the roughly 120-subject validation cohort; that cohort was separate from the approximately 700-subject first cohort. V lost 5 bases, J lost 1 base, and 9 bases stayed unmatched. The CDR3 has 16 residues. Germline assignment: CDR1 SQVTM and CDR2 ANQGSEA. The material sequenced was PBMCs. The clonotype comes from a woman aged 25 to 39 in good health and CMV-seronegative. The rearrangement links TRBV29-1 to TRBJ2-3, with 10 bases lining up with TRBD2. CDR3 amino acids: CSVTGLASSRTDTQYF. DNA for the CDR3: TGCAGCGTTACGGGACTAGCGAGCTCACGCACAGATACGCAGTATTTT.